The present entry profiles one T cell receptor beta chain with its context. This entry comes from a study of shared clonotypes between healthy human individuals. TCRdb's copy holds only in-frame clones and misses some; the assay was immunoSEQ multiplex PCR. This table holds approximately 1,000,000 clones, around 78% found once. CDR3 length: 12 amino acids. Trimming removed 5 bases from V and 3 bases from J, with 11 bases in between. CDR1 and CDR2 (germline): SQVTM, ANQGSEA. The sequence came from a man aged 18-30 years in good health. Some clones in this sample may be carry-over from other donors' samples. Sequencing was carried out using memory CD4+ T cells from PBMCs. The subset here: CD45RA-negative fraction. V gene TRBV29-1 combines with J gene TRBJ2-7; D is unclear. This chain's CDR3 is CSVLDWSYEQYF. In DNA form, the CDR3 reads TGCAGCGTTCTAGACTGGAGCTACGAGCAGTACTTC.